Described below is a single T cell receptor beta chain sequence and its context. The data stem from a study of blood T cell repertoires in COVID-19. The overall study: The origin of the acute and convalescent COVID-19 samples was the United States, Italy and Spain.

Per the original methods: Amplification of reference gene primers was used by the study to estimate nucleated cell counts. Sequencing used immunoSEQ multiplex PCR; TCRdb keeps in-frame clones, though not all of them. V, J and clone size were drawn from that table, and D and trimming were deduced from the DNA. The sample lists about 170,000 clones, 85% occurring once. Sequencing was carried out using peripheral blood. The receptor was derived from a woman aged 80 or older with COVID-19, enrolled during active disease.

For the CDR3, the DNA is TGTGCCAGCAGTGAAGCGGAGGGGATTGCCTATGGCTACACCTTC. The encoded protein is CASSEAEGIAYGYTF. This rearrangement joins TRBV6-1 to TRBJ1-2; a possible D gene is TRBD1 (5 bases). This CDR3 comprises 15 residues. Trimming took 0 bases from V and 4 from J, leaving 12 bases between them. Germline V gene lookup returns CDR1 MNHNS and CDR2 SASEGT.